The following is a T cell receptor (beta chain) sequence with its context. What it recognizes is unknown. Timing groups of about 4 and about 12 weeks for second doses were pooled. Profiled with immunoSEQ multiplex PCR; TCRdb holds only in-frame clones, not every one. The sample contains about 140,000 clones, 80% to 95% of which appear only once. Germline-derived CDR1 and CDR2 are MNHEY and SMNVEV (reference sequence). This CDR3 spans 14 amino acids. V was trimmed by 7 bases and J by 8 bases, leaving 20 bases between them. The sample belongs to a study of T cell responses to AZD1222 COVID-19 vaccine. Study results and caveats: Spike-specific TCR breadth and depth went up after people got two AZD1222 doses. It was only after the peak T cell response that any repertoires were sampled.

The sequencing used peripheral blood, collected 28 days after the second AZD1222 dose. J is TRBJ1-2 and V is TRBV27; D possibly corresponds to TRBD1 (6 bases). The sequence was collected from an adult who received the AZD1222 COVID-19 vaccine. CDR3 protein: CASTPGRVGGGYTF. The DNA for the CDR3 is TGTGCCAGCACCCCTGGCAGGGTGGGGGGCGGCTACACCTTC.